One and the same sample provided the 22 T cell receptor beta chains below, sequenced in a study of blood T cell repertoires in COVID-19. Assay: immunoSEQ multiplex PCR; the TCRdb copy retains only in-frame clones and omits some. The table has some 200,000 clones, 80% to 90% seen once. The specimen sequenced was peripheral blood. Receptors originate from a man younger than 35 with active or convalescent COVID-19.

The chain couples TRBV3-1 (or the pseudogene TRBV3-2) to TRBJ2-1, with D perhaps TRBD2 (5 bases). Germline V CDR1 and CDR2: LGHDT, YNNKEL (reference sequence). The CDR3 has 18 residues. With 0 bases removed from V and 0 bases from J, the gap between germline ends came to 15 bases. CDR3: CASSQDRSGGRSYNEQFF. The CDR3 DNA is TGTGCCAGCAGCCAAGATAGGTCAGGCGGGCGCTCCTACAATGAGCAGTTCTTC.

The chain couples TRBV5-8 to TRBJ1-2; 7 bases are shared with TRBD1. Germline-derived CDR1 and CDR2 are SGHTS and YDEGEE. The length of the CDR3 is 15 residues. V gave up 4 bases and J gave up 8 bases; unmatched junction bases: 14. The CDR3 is CASSPRDRISGGYTF. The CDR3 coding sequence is TGTGCCAGCAGCCCGAGGGACAGAATCAGTGGGGGCTACACCTTC.

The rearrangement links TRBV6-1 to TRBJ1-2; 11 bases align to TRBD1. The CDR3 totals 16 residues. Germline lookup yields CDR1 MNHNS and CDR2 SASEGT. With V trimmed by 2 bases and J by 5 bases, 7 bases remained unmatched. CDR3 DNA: TGTGCCAGCAGTGAATTGCCGGGACAGGGGGATTATGGCTACACCTTC. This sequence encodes CASSELPGQGDYGYTF.

The CDR3 here is CASSSPGQNYGYTF. The DNA of the CDR3 is TGTGCCAGCAGTTCCCCGGGACAGAACTATGGCTACACCTTC. This chain links TRBV28 with TRBJ1-2, with 7 bases fitting TRBD1. Trimming at V came to 4 bases and at J to 2 bases, leaving 4 bases not matched to a gene. The V gene's germline CDR1 is MDHEN and CDR2 SYDVKM. This CDR3 spans 14 amino acids.

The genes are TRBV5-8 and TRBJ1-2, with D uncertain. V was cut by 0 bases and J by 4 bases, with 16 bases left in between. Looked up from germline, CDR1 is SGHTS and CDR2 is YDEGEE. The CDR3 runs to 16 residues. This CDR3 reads CASSLGLTLRVYGYTF. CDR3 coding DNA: TGTGCCAGCAGCTTGGGGTTGACCCTGCGGGTCTATGGCTACACCTTC.

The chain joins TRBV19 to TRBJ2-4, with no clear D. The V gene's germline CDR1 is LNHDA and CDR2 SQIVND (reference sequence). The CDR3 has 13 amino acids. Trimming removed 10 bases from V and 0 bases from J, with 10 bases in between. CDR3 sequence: CATSTQAKNIQYF. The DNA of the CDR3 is TGTGCCACTTCGACACAAGCCAAAAACATTCAGTACTTC.

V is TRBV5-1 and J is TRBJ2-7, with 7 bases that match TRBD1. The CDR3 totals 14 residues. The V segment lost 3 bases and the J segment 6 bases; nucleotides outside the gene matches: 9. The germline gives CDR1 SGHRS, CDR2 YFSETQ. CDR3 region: CASSSTGRFREQYF. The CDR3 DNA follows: TGCGCCAGCAGCTCGACAGGGAGATTTCGCGAGCAGTACTTC.

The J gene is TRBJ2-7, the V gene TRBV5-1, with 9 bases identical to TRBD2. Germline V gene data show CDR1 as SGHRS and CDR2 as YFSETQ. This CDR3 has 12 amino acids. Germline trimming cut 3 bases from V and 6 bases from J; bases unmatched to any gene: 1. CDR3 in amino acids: CASSSLAGEQYF. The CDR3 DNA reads TGCGCCAGCAGCTCACTAGCGGGCGAGCAGTACTTC.

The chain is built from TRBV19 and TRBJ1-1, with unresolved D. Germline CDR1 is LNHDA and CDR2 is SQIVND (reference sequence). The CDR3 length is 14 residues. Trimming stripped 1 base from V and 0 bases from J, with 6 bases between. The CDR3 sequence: CASSIGLMNTEAFF. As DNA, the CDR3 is TGTGCCAGTAGTATAGGGCTCATGAACACTGAAGCTTTCTTT. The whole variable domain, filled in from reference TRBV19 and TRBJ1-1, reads DGGITQSPKYLFRKEGQNVTLSCEQNLNHDAMYWYRQDPGQGLRLIYYSQIVNDFQKGDIAEGYSVSREKKESFPLTVTSAQKNPTAFYLCASSIGLMNTEAFFGQGTRLTVV.

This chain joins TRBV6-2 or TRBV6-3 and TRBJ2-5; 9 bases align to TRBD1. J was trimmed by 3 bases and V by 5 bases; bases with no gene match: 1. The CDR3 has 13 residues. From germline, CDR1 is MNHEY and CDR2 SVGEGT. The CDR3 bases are TGTGCCAGCAGTCGGACAGGGGAAGAGACCCAGTACTTC. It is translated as CASSRTGEETQYF.

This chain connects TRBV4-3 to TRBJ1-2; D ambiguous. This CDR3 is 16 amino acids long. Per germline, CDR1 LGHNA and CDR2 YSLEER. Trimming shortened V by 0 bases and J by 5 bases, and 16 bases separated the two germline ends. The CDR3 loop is CASSQERTTTLYGYTF. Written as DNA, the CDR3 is TGCGCCAGCAGCCAAGAGCGGACTACAACCTTATATGGCTACACCTTC.

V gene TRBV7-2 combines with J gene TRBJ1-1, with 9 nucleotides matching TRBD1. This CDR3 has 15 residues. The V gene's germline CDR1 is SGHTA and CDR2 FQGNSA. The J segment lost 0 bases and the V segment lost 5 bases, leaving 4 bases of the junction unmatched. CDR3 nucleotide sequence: TGTGCCAGCAGCCCGGGGACAGGGATGAACACTGAAGCTTTCTTT. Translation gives CASSPGTGMNTEAFF.

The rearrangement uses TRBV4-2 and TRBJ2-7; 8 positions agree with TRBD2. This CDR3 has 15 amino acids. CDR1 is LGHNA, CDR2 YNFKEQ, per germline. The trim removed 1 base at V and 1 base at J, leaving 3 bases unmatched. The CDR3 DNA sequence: TGTGCCAGCAGCCAAGGGATAGCGGGGTCCTACGAGCAGTACTTC. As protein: CASSQGIAGSYEQYF.

In nucleotides, the CDR3 is TGCAGCGCGCGCAGGGGGCGGAAGGACGAGCAGTACTTC. This codes for CSARRGRKDEQYF. The rearrangement uses TRBV29-1 and TRBJ2-7, with TRBD1 matching 8 bases. The germline V gene has CDR1 SQVTM and CDR2 ANQGSEA. This CDR3 contains 13 residues. Unmatched junction bases numbered 10, after V lost 7 bases and J lost 5 bases.

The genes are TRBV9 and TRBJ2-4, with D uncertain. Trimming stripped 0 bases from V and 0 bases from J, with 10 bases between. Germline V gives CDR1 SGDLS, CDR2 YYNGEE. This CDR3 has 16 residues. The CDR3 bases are TGTGCCAGCAGCGTAGGTACTTTCACAGCCAAAAACATTCAGTACTTC. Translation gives CASSVGTFTAKNIQYF.

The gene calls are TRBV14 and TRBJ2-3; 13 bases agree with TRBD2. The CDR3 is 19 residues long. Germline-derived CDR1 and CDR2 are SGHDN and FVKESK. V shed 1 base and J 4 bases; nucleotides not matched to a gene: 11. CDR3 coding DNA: TGTGCCAGCAGCCAAGCACCACTAGCGGGAGGGCTCCCCGCAGATACGCAGTATTTT. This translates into CASSQAPLAGGLPADTQYF. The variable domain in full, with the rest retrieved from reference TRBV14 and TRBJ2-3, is EAGVTQFPSHSVIEKGQTVTLRCDPISGHDNLYWYRRVMGKEIKFLLHFVKESKQDESGMPNNRFLAERTGGTYSTLKVQPAELEDSGVYFCASSQAPLAGGLPADTQYFGPGTRLTVL.

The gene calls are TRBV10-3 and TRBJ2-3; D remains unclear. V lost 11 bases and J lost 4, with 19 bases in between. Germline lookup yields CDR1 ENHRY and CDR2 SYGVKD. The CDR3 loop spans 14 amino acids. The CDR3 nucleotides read TGTGCCTCCCGTTTCCGGAGCATGTCAGATACGCAGTATTTT. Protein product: CASRFRSMSDTQYF.

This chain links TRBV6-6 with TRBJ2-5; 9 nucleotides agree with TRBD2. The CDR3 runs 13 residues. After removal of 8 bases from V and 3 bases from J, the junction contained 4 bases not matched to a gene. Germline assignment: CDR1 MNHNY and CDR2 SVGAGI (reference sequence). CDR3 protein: CASRSGSKETQYF. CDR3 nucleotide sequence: TGTGCCAGCCGTAGCGGGAGTAAAGAGACCCAGTACTTC.

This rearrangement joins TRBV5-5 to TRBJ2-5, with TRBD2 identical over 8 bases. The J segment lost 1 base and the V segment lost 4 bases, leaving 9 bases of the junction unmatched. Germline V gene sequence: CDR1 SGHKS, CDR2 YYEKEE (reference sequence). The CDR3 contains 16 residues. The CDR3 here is CASSPGVAGPQETQYF. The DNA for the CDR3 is TGTGCCAGCAGCCCGGGTGTAGCGGGACCCCAAGAGACCCAGTACTTC.

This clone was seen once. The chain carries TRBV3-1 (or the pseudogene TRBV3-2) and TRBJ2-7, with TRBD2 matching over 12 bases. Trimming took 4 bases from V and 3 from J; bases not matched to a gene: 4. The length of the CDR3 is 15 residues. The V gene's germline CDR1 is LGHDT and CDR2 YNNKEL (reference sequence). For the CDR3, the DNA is TGTGCCAGCAGCCCGACGACTAGCGGGAGCTACGAGCAGTACTTC. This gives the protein CASSPTTSGSYEQYF.

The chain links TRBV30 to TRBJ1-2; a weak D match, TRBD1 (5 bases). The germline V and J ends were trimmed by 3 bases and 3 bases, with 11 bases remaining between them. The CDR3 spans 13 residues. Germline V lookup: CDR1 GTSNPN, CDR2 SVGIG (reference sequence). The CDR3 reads CAWRAQAYYGYTF. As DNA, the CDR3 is TGTGCCTGGAGGGCACAGGCGTACTATGGCTACACCTTC.

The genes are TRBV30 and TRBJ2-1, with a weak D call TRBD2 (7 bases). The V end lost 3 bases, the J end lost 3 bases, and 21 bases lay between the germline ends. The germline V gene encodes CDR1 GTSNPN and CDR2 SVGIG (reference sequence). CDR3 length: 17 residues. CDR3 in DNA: TGTGCCTGGAGAGGGGGGGCCGGGACCGCTCGCTACAATGAGCAGTTCTTC. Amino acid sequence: CAWRGGAGTARYNEQFF.